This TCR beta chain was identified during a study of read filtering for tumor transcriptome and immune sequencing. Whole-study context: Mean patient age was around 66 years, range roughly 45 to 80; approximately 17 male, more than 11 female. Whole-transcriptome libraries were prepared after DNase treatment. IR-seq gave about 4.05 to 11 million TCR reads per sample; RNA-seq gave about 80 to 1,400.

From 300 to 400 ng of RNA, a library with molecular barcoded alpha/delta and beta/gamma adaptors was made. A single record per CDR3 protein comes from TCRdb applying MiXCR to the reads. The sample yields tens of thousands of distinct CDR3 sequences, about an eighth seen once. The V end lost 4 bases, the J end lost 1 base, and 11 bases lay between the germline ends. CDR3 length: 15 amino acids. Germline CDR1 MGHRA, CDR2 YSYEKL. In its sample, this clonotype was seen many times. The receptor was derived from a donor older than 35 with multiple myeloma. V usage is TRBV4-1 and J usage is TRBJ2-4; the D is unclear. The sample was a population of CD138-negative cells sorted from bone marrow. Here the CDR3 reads CASSRLHEAKNIQYF. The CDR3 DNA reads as TGCGCCAGCAGCCGACTCCACGAGGCCAAAAACATTCAGTACTTC.